The 19 T cell receptor beta chains below come from one sample, sequenced in a study of cytomegalovirus exposure and HLA in healthy donors. Primers: 60 Vbeta forward and 13 Jbeta reverse. This table comes from immunoSEQ multiplex PCR, and its TCRdb copy is limited to in-frame clones, with some not included. The sample lists hundreds of thousands of clones; more than 65% were seen once. The sequenced material came from PBMCs. The receptors come from a young man in good health and CMV-seronegative.

This chain joins TRBV2 and TRBJ2-2; D is ambiguous. V shed 6 bases and J shed 6 bases, with 11 bases lying between them. Germline-derived CDR1 and CDR2 are SNHLY and FYNNEI. The CDR3 sequence is 13 residues long. CDR3 amino acids: CASSEYNAGELFF. The CDR3 region has the DNA TGTGCCAGCAGCGAATACAACGCCGGGGAGCTGTTTTTT.

CDR3 region: CASSSKGLAGPNEQFF. CDR3 DNA sequence: TGTGCCAGCAGCTCAAAAGGACTAGCGGGACCCAATGAGCAGTTCTTC. The chain uses TRBV7-6 and TRBJ2-1; TRBD2 aligns across 12 bases. This CDR3 is 16 amino acids long. V shed 4 bases, J shed 6 bases, and the junction held 7 bases outside the gene matches. Germline V gene data show CDR1 as SGHVS and CDR2 as FNYEAQ.

This clone was seen only a few times. V is TRBV10-1 and J is TRBJ2-3; 8 nucleotides match TRBD2. CDR3 length: 16 amino acids. The germline V gene encodes CDR1 WNHNN and CDR2 SYGVQD (reference sequence). The V and J ends lost 2 bases and 3 bases, in that order; junction bases with no gene match: 7. The DNA for the CDR3 is TGCGCCAGCAGTGAGGTTGGTAGCGGGACAACAGATACGCAGTATTTT. Encoded protein: CASSEVGSGTTDTQYF.

The V gene is TRBV5-1, the J gene TRBJ2-3, with TRBD2 as a possible D gene (6 bases). With 7 bases removed from V and 0 bases from J, the gap between germline ends came to 15 bases. Germline CDR1 reads SGHRS; CDR2 reads YFSETQ. There are 15 residues in the CDR3. The CDR3 reads CASGGLGVSTDTQYF. The CDR3 DNA sequence: TGCGCCAGCGGAGGGTTGGGCGTAAGCACAGATACGCAGTATTTT.

V usage is TRBV2 and J usage is TRBJ2-1; TRBD2 matches 7 bases. This CDR3 has 14 amino acids. CDR1 and CDR2 from the germline V gene are SNHLY and FYNNEI. The V gene end was trimmed by 7 bases and the J gene end by 0 bases; junction bases not matched to a gene: 3. The CDR3 is CASIGGSSYNEQFF. The CDR3 DNA reads TGTGCCAGCATCGGCGGGAGCTCCTACAATGAGCAGTTCTTC.

This chain uses TRBV19 with TRBJ2-7, with D maybe TRBD1 (5 bases). The CDR3 covers 14 residues. V shed 5 bases and J shed 0 bases, with 11 bases lying between them. The germline V gene has CDR1 LNHDA and CDR2 SQIVND (reference sequence). The chain's CDR3 is CASSPQGYSYEQYF. The CDR3 nucleotides are TGTGCCAGTAGTCCCCAGGGCTACTCCTACGAGCAGTACTTC. The variable domain in full, completed from reference TRBV19 and TRBJ2-7, reads DGGITQSPKYLFRKEGQNVTLSCEQNLNHDAMYWYRQDPGQGLRLIYYSQIVNDFQKGDIAEGYSVSREKKESFPLTVTSAQKNPTAFYLCASSPQGYSYEQYFGPGTRLTVT.

The chain recombines TRBV19 with TRBJ2-1, with 10 bases identical to TRBD1. The CDR3 has 15 amino acids. CDR1 LNHDA and CDR2 SQIVND come from the germline V gene (reference sequence). V trimming: 6 bases; J trimming: 7 bases; junction bases outside the gene matches: 9. CDR3 nucleotide sequence: TGTGCCAGTAGGGCCGACAGGGGGCTTAGGAATGAGCAGTTCTTC. Amino acid sequence: CASRADRGLRNEQFF.

The rearrangement links TRBV18 to TRBJ2-7; D ambiguous. Looked up from germline, CDR1 is KGHSH and CDR2 is LQKENI. This CDR3 has 15 residues. The V gene lost 2 bases and the J gene lost 5 bases, with 16 bases spanning the gap. The CDR3 sequence is CASSPGIAKENEQYF. The CDR3 DNA sequence: TGTGCCAGCTCACCAGGTATCGCGAAAGAAAACGAGCAGTACTTC.

The gene calls are TRBV11-2 and TRBJ2-5; 9 bases align to TRBD2. The germline gives CDR1 SGHAT, CDR2 FQNNGV. The CDR3 consists of 16 residues. The V segment lost 5 bases and the J segment 0 bases; nucleotides outside the gene matches: 7. The CDR3 DNA reads TGTGCCAGCAGCCCCCGACTAGCGGCGTACCAAGAGACCCAGTACTTC. This sequence encodes CASSPRLAAYQETQYF. The complete variable domain, with remaining parts taken from reference TRBV11-2 and TRBJ2-5, reads EAGVAQSPRYKIIEKRQSVAFWCNPISGHATLYWYQQILGQGPKLLIQFQNNGVVDDSQLPKDRFSAERLKGVDSTLKIQPAKLEDSAVYLCASSPRLAAYQETQYFGPGTRLLVL.

The V and J genes are TRBV6-5 and TRBJ2-3; 7 bases agree with TRBD2. This CDR3 comprises 14 residues. The junction had 9 bases not matched to a gene; V was cut back by 6 bases and J by 6 bases. Germline V gene sequence: CDR1 MNHEY, CDR2 SVGAGI. The CDR3 region has the DNA TGTGCCAGCAGCCCCGGGACTATGCTGGATACGCAGTATTTT. Its protein product is CASSPGTMLDTQYF.

The rearrangement uses TRBV7-9 and TRBJ2-7; 8 nucleotides match TRBD1. This CDR3 spans 15 amino acids. Looked up from germline, CDR1 is SEHNR and CDR2 is FQNEAQ (reference sequence). J was trimmed by 7 bases and V by 0 bases; bases with no gene match: 8. CDR3 in DNA: TGTGCCAGCAGCTTAGCGGGGACAGGTCCGGGAGAGCAGTACTTC. This encodes CASSLAGTGPGEQYF.

J is TRBJ2-5 and V is TRBV2, with 7 nucleotides matching TRBD2. CDR1 and CDR2 from the germline V gene are SNHLY and FYNNEI. Trimming at V came to 7 bases and at J to 5 bases, leaving 19 bases not matched to a gene. The CDR3 runs to 17 residues. As DNA, the CDR3 is TGTGCCAGCATCCCCCCAAAGAGAGGACGGCGGGAGGAGACCCAGTACTTC. Translating it yields CASIPPKRGRREETQYF.

This sequence joins TRBV2 and TRBJ2-5, with TRBD2 as a possible D gene (5 bases). CDR3 size: 11 residues. From germline, CDR1 is SNHLY and CDR2 FYNNEI. V lost 8 bases to trimming and J lost 4 bases, with 8 bases between them. DNA of the CDR3: TGTGCCAGCCGTGGAGGAGAGACCCAGTACTTC. Translated: CASRGGETQYF.

About this clone: This CDR3 is also generated by other DNA sequences in the sample. The rearrangement joins TRBV18 to TRBJ2-7; TRBD2 matches 10 bases. The CDR3 has 15 amino acids. Germline V gene sequence: CDR1 KGHSH, CDR2 LQKENI. The junction had 5 bases not matched to a gene; V was cut back by 0 bases and J by 6 bases. This CDR3 is CASSPPSLAGAEQYF. The CDR3 DNA sequence: TGTGCCAGCTCACCACCGAGTCTAGCGGGAGCCGAGCAGTACTTC. The full variable domain, with the rest looked up from reference TRBV18 and TRBJ2-7, is NAGVMQNPRHLVRRRGQEARLRCSPMKGHSHVYWYRQLPEEGLKFMVYLQKENIIDESGMPKERFSAEFPKEGPSILRIQQVVRGDSAAYFCASSPPSLAGAEQYFGPGTRLTVT.

The table lists this clone with a count of one. V is TRBV11-2 and J is TRBJ1-1; the D gene is possibly TRBD1 (5 bases). Trimming took 10 bases from V and 2 from J, leaving 14 bases between them. CDR1 SGHAT and CDR2 FQNNGV come from the germline V gene. This CDR3 has 13 amino acids. CDR3 in DNA: TGTGCCACGATCCGGGACTATAACACTGAAGCTTTCTTT. Translation: CATIRDYNTEAFF.

The chain is built from TRBV6-4 and TRBJ2-1; no definite D call. Trimming stripped 6 bases from V and 0 bases from J, with 12 bases between. The germline gives CDR1 MRHNA, CDR2 SNTAGT. CDR3 length: 15 residues. CDR3 protein: CASSLREYSYNEQFF. The CDR3 DNA sequence: TGTGCCAGCAGCCTCCGCGAGTACTCCTACAATGAGCAGTTCTTC.

This clone has only a few counts. One end of the junction varies from germline; a read error may be responsible. The J gene is TRBJ2-6, the V gene TRBV7-9, with 8 bases matching TRBD1. The germline V gene encodes CDR1 SEHNR and CDR2 FQNEAQ (reference sequence). The CDR3 sequence is 17 residues long. The CDR3 is CSSSFVPRGLGANVLTF. The DNA of the CDR3 is TGTTCCAGCAGCTTTGTCCCCAGGGGGCTTGGGGCCAACGTCCTGACTTTC.

The V and J genes are TRBV10-2 and TRBJ2-1; D unclear. This CDR3 is 19 amino acids long. Germline V gene sequence: CDR1 WSHSY, CDR2 SAAADI. V lost 7 bases and J 8 bases, leaving 33 bases between the germline ends. The CDR3, as DNA: TGCGCCAGCATTTCGCCCGAGGTAGAAACGGAGACTCTCCCCCATGAGCAGTTCTTC. Translation gives CASISPEVETETLPHEQFF.

The CDR3 nucleotides are TGCGCCAGCAGCTTGGGGGACAGGGGAGGCACAGATACGCAGTATTTT. This translates into CASSLGDRGGTDTQYF. The chain joins TRBV5-1 to TRBJ2-3; 10 bases map to TRBD1. Per germline, CDR1 SGHRS and CDR2 YFSETQ. Germline trimming cut 0 bases from V and 1 base from J; bases unmatched to any gene: 2. The CDR3 consists of 16 residues.